These T cell receptor beta chains were read from a single sample in a study of CD8+CD57+ T cells in acquired aplastic anemia. TCRdb used MiXCR to reprocess the reads, holding one entry per CDR3 protein. Among 200,000 or so distinct CDR3 sequences listed, roughly 53% were seen once. Sequencing input: sorted CD4+, CD8+, or CD8+CD57+ T cells (not recorded which) from PBMCs. The receptors here all came from a human donor with aplastic anemia. Both conserved end residues are part of each CDR3. A D gene is named only where the DNA matches it firmly. Only part of the rows carry a size: once, few, many, or a class if the clone is expanded.

D	V	J	size	DNA	CDR3
NA	TRBV7-2	TRBJ1-2	NA	TGTGCCAGCAGCTTAGGCGCGGACACGAGGACGGGTGGCTACACCTTC	CASSLGADTRTGGYTF
TRBD1	TRBV7-3	TRBJ1-4	once	TGTGCCAGCAGCAGGACAGGGGCTAATGAAAAACTGTTTTTT	CASSRTGANEKLFF
TRBD2	TRBV9	TRBJ2-7	NA	TGTGCCAGCAGCGTAGAGAGCGGGAGTTATGCCTACGAGCAGTACTTC	CASSVESGSYAYEQYF
TRBD1	TRBV10-3	TRBJ2-7	once	TGTGCCATCAATCCCGGACAGGGGTACGAGCAGTACTTC	CAINPGQGYEQYF
NA	TRBV20-1	TRBJ1-1	many	TGCAGTGCTAGAGAGGGGCAGCGAAACACTGAAGCTTTCTTT	CSAREGQRNTEAFF
TRBD1	TRBV10-3	TRBJ2-3	many	TGTGCCATCAGTCCCGGGACAGCTAGCACAGATACGCAGTATTTT	CAISPGTASTDTQYF
TRBD1	TRBV20-1	TRBJ2-3	NA	TGCAGTGCTACGGGGGGACAGGGGGCTGGAGATACGCAGTATTTT	CSATGGQGAGDTQYF
TRBD1	TRBV6-6	TRBJ1-5	few	TGTGCCAGCAGTTACGACCCGGGACAGAAGAATCAGCCCCAGCATTTT	CASSYDPGQKNQPQHF
NA	TRBV9	TRBJ2-7	NA	TGTGCCAGCAGCCTGCAGGGGCGCGGGTCCTACGAGCAGTACTTC	CASSLQGRGSYEQYF
TRBD1	TRBV29-1	TRBJ2-7	NA	TGCAGCGGGGGGGGACAGGGGGGCGTCGAGCAGTACTTC	CSGGGQGGVEQYF
TRBD1	TRBV19	TRBJ2-7	NA	TGTGCCAGTAGTCAACAGGGGGTTCCCTACGAGCAGTACTTC	CASSQQGVPYEQYF
NA	TRBV5-1	TRBJ2-3	many	TGCGCCAGCAGCTTGGCACCCACTGATACGCAGTATTTT	CASSLAPTDTQYF
NA	TRBV2	TRBJ2-7	many	TGTGCCAGCAGTGAGAGGAGGATGAACTCCTACGAGCAGTACTTC	CASSERRMNSYEQYF
TRBD1	TRBV20-1	TRBJ2-3	many	TGCAGTGCTAGGATACCGACAGGGGTGGGCACAGATACGCAGTATTTT	CSARIPTGVGTDTQYF
TRBD1	TRBV2	TRBJ1-1	many	TGTGCCAGCAGCCTCCAGGGGGGGAACACTGAAGCTTTCTTT	CASSLQGGNTEAFF
TRBD1	TRBV24-1	TRBJ2-7	NA	TGTGCCACTGGGACAGGGGATAGCGAGCAGTACTTC	CATGTGDSEQYF
TRBD1	TRBV7-2	TRBJ2-1	NA	TGTGCCAGCAGCTTATTGGGACAGGGATACAATGAGCAGTTCTTC	CASSLLGQGYNEQFF
NA	TRBV7-9	TRBJ1-5	NA	TGTGCCAGCAGCTTTGACGGGGAGGGAAATCAGCCCCAGCATTTT	CASSFDGEGNQPQHF
TRBD1	TRBV7-9	TRBJ2-1	NA	TGTGCCAGCAGCTTAATCGGACAGGGGGCGGATGAGCAGTTCTTC	CASSLIGQGADEQFF
TRBD1	TRBV10-3	TRBJ2-5	once	TGTGCCAGCAGCCGGGACAGGGCCCTTGGGGAGACCCAGTACTTC	CASSRDRALGETQYF
NA	TRBV6-5	TRBJ2-1	once	TGTGCTGTGGAGACTGGGTACAATGAGCAGTTCTTC	CAVETGYNEQFF
NA	TRBV2	TRBJ1-3	NA	TGTGCCAGCAGAGGGAGTCTCTCTGGAAACACCATATATTTT	CASRGSLSGNTIYF
TRBD1	TRBV12-3/TRBV12-4	TRBJ1-5	many	TGTGCCAGCAGTTTAGCGCGAGGGACAGGGGATTATAGCAATCAGCCCCAGCATTTT	CASSLARGTGDYSNQPQHF
NA	TRBV19	TRBJ1-6	NA	TGTGCCAGTAGTTTCGCGGGGGGAGGTTCACCCCTCCACTTT	CASSFAGGGSPLHF
TRBD2	TRBV15	TRBJ2-6	NA	TGTGCCACCAGCAGAGATGGACTAGCGGGCTCTGGGGCCAACGTCCTGACTTTC	CATSRDGLAGSGANVLTF
TRBD2	TRBV20-1	TRBJ2-3	NA	TGCAGTGCTCATAAATTAGCGGGGGGGCCCGATACGCAGTATTTT	CSAHKLAGGPDTQYF
NA	TRBV5-1	TRBJ2-2	many	TGCGCCAGCAGCTTGGGGACGGGTGCTATCGGGGAGCTGTTTTTT	CASSLGTGAIGELFF
NA	TRBV20-1	TRBJ1-6	NA	TGCAGTGCTAGGGACCTAAATTCACCCCTCCACTTT	CSARDLNSPLHF
TRBD1	TRBV7-9	TRBJ2-5	NA	TGTGCCAGTCGGGGTGGGACAGGACAAGAGACCCAGTACTTC	CASRGGTGQETQYF
NA	TRBV7-9	TRBJ1-6	many	TGTGCCAGCAGCTTAGGCGGGGGATGGGGATCACCCCTCCACTTT	CASSLGGGWGSPLHF
TRBD1	TRBV7-9	TRBJ1-6	NA	TGTGCCAGCAGCTCCGGGACAGGCAGTATGAAAGGCGGGAATTCACCCCTCCACTTT	CASSSGTGSMKGGNSPLHF
NA	TRBV30	TRBJ1-5	NA	TGTGCCTGGAGTGTATTTAGCGGTGATCAGCCCCAGCATTTT	CAWSVFSGDQPQHF